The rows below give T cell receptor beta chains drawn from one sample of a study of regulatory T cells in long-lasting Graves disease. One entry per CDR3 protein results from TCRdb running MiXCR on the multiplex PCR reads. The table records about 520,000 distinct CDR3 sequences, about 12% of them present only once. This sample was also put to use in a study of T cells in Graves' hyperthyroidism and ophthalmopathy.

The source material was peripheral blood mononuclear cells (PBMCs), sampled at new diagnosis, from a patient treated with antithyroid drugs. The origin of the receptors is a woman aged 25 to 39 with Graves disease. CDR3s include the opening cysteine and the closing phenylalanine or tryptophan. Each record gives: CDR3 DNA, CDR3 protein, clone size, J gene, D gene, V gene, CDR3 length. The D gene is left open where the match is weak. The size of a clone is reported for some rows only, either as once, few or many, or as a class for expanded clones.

cdr3_nt: TGTGCCAGCAGTGAGTCGGGGGGCGGTCAGCCCCAGCATTTT
cdr3_aa: CASSESGGGQPQHF
clone_size: many
j_call: TRBJ1-5
d_call: .
v_call: TRBV2
cdr3_length: 14

cdr3_nt: TGCGCCAGCAGCCAAGAGGCGGGAGTGGGTAGTGAGCAGTTCTTC
cdr3_aa: CASSQEAGVGSEQFF
clone_size: few
j_call: TRBJ2-1
d_call: TRBD2
v_call: TRBV4-1
cdr3_length: 15

cdr3_nt: TGCGCCAGCAGCCACCCTACTAGCGGACCTACGCAGTATTTT
cdr3_aa: CASSHPTSGPTQYF
clone_size: many
j_call: TRBJ2-3
d_call: TRBD2
v_call: TRBV4-3
cdr3_length: 14

cdr3_nt: TGTGCCAGCAGCCGTCGTGTGGGAAGCGGCTACACCTTC
cdr3_aa: CASSRRVGSGYTF
clone_size: many
j_call: TRBJ1-2
d_call: .
v_call: TRBV11-3
cdr3_length: 13

cdr3_nt: TGTGCCAGCAGTTTACTGGTAGGCGGGAAGGTTGAGCAGTTCTTC
cdr3_aa: CASSLLVGGKVEQFF
clone_size: many
j_call: TRBJ2-1
d_call: .
v_call: TRBV28
cdr3_length: 15

cdr3_nt: TGTGCCAGGGGCCCGTGCGGGACGGGATTCGCTGAAGCTTTCTTT
cdr3_aa: CARGPCGTGFAEAFF
clone_size: many
j_call: TRBJ1-1
d_call: .
v_call: TRBV27
cdr3_length: 15

cdr3_nt: TGTGCCAGCAGCTTACCCCGAGGGGTTGGCTACACCTTC
cdr3_aa: CASSLPRGVGYTF
clone_size: .
j_call: TRBJ1-2
d_call: .
v_call: TRBV7-9
cdr3_length: 13

cdr3_nt: TGCGCCAGCAGCCAAGGATTAGCAGGGGGCCGTGGCCAAGAGACCCAGTACTTC
cdr3_aa: CASSQGLAGGRGQETQYF
clone_size: .
j_call: TRBJ2-5
d_call: TRBD1
v_call: TRBV4-1
cdr3_length: 18

cdr3_nt: TGTGCCAGCAGAACTAACGACAGGGGCACCGGGGAGCTGTTTTTT
cdr3_aa: CASRTNDRGTGELFF
clone_size: many
j_call: TRBJ2-2
d_call: TRBD1
v_call: TRBV7-2
cdr3_length: 15

cdr3_nt: TGTGCCAGCAGTTTCATGGGGGCAGGTCAGCCCCAGCATTTT
cdr3_aa: CASSFMGAGQPQHF
clone_size: many
j_call: TRBJ1-5
d_call: .
v_call: TRBV27
cdr3_length: 14

cdr3_nt: TGCAGTGCCCTAGCGGGAGGGCCAAGGAATGAGCAGTTCTTC
cdr3_aa: CSALAGGPRNEQFF
clone_size: .
j_call: TRBJ2-1
d_call: TRBD2
v_call: TRBV20-1
cdr3_length: 14

cdr3_nt: TGTGCCAGCAGCTTGGGTAGCGGGAGTGGGTCCTACAATGAGCAGTTCTTC
cdr3_aa: CASSLGSGSGSYNEQFF
clone_size: many
j_call: TRBJ2-1
d_call: TRBD2
v_call: TRBV7-8
cdr3_length: 17

cdr3_nt: TGTGCCAGCAGTTCCTCACTAGCGGGGGTTCCTTTTGAGCAGTACTTC
cdr3_aa: CASSSSLAGVPFEQYF
clone_size: .
j_call: TRBJ2-7
d_call: TRBD2
v_call: TRBV6-5
cdr3_length: 16

cdr3_nt: TGTGCCAGCAGTCCGGGACAGGGGTTATCTTACGAGCAGTACTTC
cdr3_aa: CASSPGQGLSYEQYF
clone_size: many
j_call: TRBJ2-7
d_call: TRBD1
v_call: TRBV27
cdr3_length: 15

cdr3_nt: TGTGCCAGCAGTGAACTAGGTCGAGTCACGGGCACTGAAGCTTTCTTT
cdr3_aa: CASSELGRVTGTEAFF
clone_size: many
j_call: TRBJ1-1
d_call: .
v_call: TRBV2
cdr3_length: 16

cdr3_nt: TGTGCCAGCAGCCCGGGACAGGGTCGACTTAATGAAAAACTGTTTTTT
cdr3_aa: CASSPGQGRLNEKLFF
clone_size: many
j_call: TRBJ1-4
d_call: TRBD1
v_call: TRBV27
cdr3_length: 16

cdr3_nt: TGCAGTGCTAGAGAGCTAGGTAGCACAGATACGCAGTATTTT
cdr3_aa: CSARELGSTDTQYF
clone_size: many
j_call: TRBJ2-3
d_call: .
v_call: TRBV20-1
cdr3_length: 14

cdr3_nt: TGTGCCAGCAGCTTAGGAGAGGCGGGAGTTCGAACCGGGGAGCTGTTTTTT
cdr3_aa: CASSLGEAGVRTGELFF
clone_size: .
j_call: TRBJ2-2
d_call: TRBD2
v_call: TRBV7-9
cdr3_length: 17

cdr3_nt: TGTGCCAGCAGCGCGTGGACAGGGAGGAACACTGAAGCTTTCTTT
cdr3_aa: CASSAWTGRNTEAFF
clone_size: .
j_call: TRBJ1-1
d_call: TRBD1
v_call: TRBV7-9
cdr3_length: 15

cdr3_nt: TGTGCCAGCAGCCAACTTCGGCCGGCGGGACCATCCCCCAATGAGCAGTTCTTC
cdr3_aa: CASSQLRPAGPSPNEQFF
clone_size: many
j_call: TRBJ2-1
d_call: .
v_call: TRBV3-1
cdr3_length: 18

cdr3_nt: TGTGCCAGCAGTCCGACAGGCGGAACCGGGGAGCTGTTTTTT
cdr3_aa: CASSPTGGTGELFF
clone_size: many
j_call: TRBJ2-2
d_call: .
v_call: TRBV7-9
cdr3_length: 14

cdr3_nt: TGTGCCAGCAGCCAAGATGTCGGGGATTCGGTTTCACCCCTCCACTTT
cdr3_aa: CASSQDVGDSVSPLHF
clone_size: .
j_call: TRBJ1-6
d_call: .
v_call: TRBV4-2
cdr3_length: 16

cdr3_nt: TGTGCCAGCAGTTTATGGGACACAGGGTCCTACAATGAGCAGTTCTTC
cdr3_aa: CASSLWDTGSYNEQFF
clone_size: many
j_call: TRBJ2-1
d_call: .
v_call: TRBV28
cdr3_length: 16

cdr3_nt: TGTGCCAGCAGCTTAGGGCGCCAGCTGAACACTGAAGCTTTCTTT
cdr3_aa: CASSLGRQLNTEAFF
clone_size: .
j_call: TRBJ1-1
d_call: .
v_call: TRBV7-9
cdr3_length: 15

cdr3_nt: TGTGCCACCGCTCGACTAGCGACCTACGAGCAGTACTTC
cdr3_aa: CATARLATYEQYF
clone_size: few
j_call: TRBJ2-7
d_call: TRBD2
v_call: TRBV10-3
cdr3_length: 13

cdr3_nt: TGCAGTGCCTCCGAGACAGGGACCAGAGGCGACGAGCAGTACTTC
cdr3_aa: CSASETGTRGDEQYF
clone_size: many
j_call: TRBJ2-7
d_call: TRBD1
v_call: TRBV20-1
cdr3_length: 15

cdr3_nt: TGTGCCGGGGAGGCCCAGCAACGTGGGGCCAACGTCCTGACTTTC
cdr3_aa: CAGEAQQRGANVLTF
clone_size: .
j_call: TRBJ2-6
d_call: .
v_call: TRBV28
cdr3_length: 15

cdr3_nt: TGCAGTGCTAGAGAGGGGAGACTAGTCACCGGGGAGCTGTTTTTT
cdr3_aa: CSAREGRLVTGELFF
clone_size: few
j_call: TRBJ2-2
d_call: .
v_call: TRBV20-1
cdr3_length: 15

cdr3_nt: TGTGCCAGCAGTGAAGCGACGCCCCTCGATAATTCACCCCTCCACTTT
cdr3_aa: CASSEATPLDNSPLHF
clone_size: many
j_call: TRBJ1-6
d_call: .
v_call: TRBV2
cdr3_length: 16

cdr3_nt: TGCGCCAGCAGCCAGTCGGGACAGCCAAATCAGCCCCAGCATTTT
cdr3_aa: CASSQSGQPNQPQHF
clone_size: .
j_call: TRBJ1-5
d_call: TRBD1
v_call: TRBV4-1
cdr3_length: 15

cdr3_nt: TGTGCCAGCAGCTCCCCGGACAGCGAGCAGTACTTC
cdr3_aa: CASSSPDSEQYF
clone_size: many
j_call: TRBJ2-7
d_call: .
v_call: TRBV11-3
cdr3_length: 12

cdr3_nt: TGTGCCAGCAGGGCGGGAAGCTCCTACAATGAGCAGTTCTTC
cdr3_aa: CASRAGSSYNEQFF
clone_size: many
j_call: TRBJ2-1
d_call: .
v_call: TRBV3-1
cdr3_length: 14

cdr3_nt: TGTGCCAGCAGTGACACCGGGACCCCATGGGACGAGCAGTACTTC
cdr3_aa: CASSDTGTPWDEQYF
clone_size: many
j_call: TRBJ2-7
d_call: .
v_call: TRBV2
cdr3_length: 15

cdr3_nt: TGCAGTGCTAGACAACACAGGGATTGGGCTGAAAAACTGTTTTTT
cdr3_aa: CSARQHRDWAEKLFF
clone_size: many
j_call: TRBJ1-4
d_call: .
v_call: TRBV20-1
cdr3_length: 15

cdr3_nt: TGTGCCAGCAGCCAAGCGGGGTACTACCAGACAGGGGGCGCGTGGGGCACTGAAGCTTTCTTT
cdr3_aa: CASSQAGYYQTGGAWGTEAFF
clone_size: many
j_call: TRBJ1-1
d_call: TRBD1
v_call: TRBV14
cdr3_length: 21

cdr3_nt: TGCAGCGCCGGGACAGGGGGCCACGAGCAGTACTTC
cdr3_aa: CSAGTGGHEQYF
clone_size: few
j_call: TRBJ2-7
d_call: TRBD1
v_call: TRBV29-1
cdr3_length: 12

cdr3_nt: TGTGCCAGCAGTGGGGATATGAGGAACAATGAGCAGTTCTTC
cdr3_aa: CASSGDMRNNEQFF
clone_size: few
j_call: TRBJ2-1
d_call: .
v_call: TRBV2
cdr3_length: 14

cdr3_nt: TGCGCCAGCAGCCAATTTCCCCCGGGGCAAGAGACCCAGTACTTC
cdr3_aa: CASSQFPPGQETQYF
clone_size: many
j_call: TRBJ2-5
d_call: .
v_call: TRBV4-1
cdr3_length: 15

cdr3_nt: TGTGCCTGGAGTCATGGGACAGCTAATGAGCAGTTCTTC
cdr3_aa: CAWSHGTANEQFF
clone_size: .
j_call: TRBJ2-1
d_call: TRBD1
v_call: TRBV30
cdr3_length: 13

cdr3_nt: TGTGCCAGCAGCCGAACCGGGACTAGCGGCTCCTACGAGCAGTACTTC
cdr3_aa: CASSRTGTSGSYEQYF
clone_size: .
j_call: TRBJ2-7
d_call: TRBD2
v_call: TRBV4-2
cdr3_length: 16

cdr3_nt: TGCGCCAGCAGCTTGCACCAAGAGACCCAGTACTTC
cdr3_aa: CASSLHQETQYF
clone_size: many
j_call: TRBJ2-5
d_call: .
v_call: TRBV5-1
cdr3_length: 12

cdr3_nt: TGCAGTGCTAGAGCACTTACCAGCACAGATACGCAGTATTTT
cdr3_aa: CSARALTSTDTQYF
clone_size: many
j_call: TRBJ2-3
d_call: .
v_call: TRBV20-1
cdr3_length: 14

cdr3_nt: TGTGCCAGCAGTTTGGGCGGATGGAACACCGGGGAGCTGTTTTTT
cdr3_aa: CASSLGGWNTGELFF
clone_size: many
j_call: TRBJ2-2
d_call: .
v_call: TRBV27
cdr3_length: 15

cdr3_nt: TGTGCCTGGACCCAGGGCTACGAGCAGTACTTC
cdr3_aa: CAWTQGYEQYF
clone_size: many
j_call: TRBJ2-7
d_call: .
v_call: TRBV30
cdr3_length: 11

cdr3_nt: TGTGCCAGCTCACCACCGTTTGGGACAGGGGGCGAGCAGTACTTC
cdr3_aa: CASSPPFGTGGEQYF
clone_size: .
j_call: TRBJ2-7
d_call: TRBD1
v_call: TRBV18
cdr3_length: 15

cdr3_nt: TGTGCCAGTAGTATATCCTACGGGGCCCTAACCTATGGCTACACCTTC
cdr3_aa: CASSISYGALTYGYTF
clone_size: .
j_call: TRBJ1-2
d_call: .
v_call: TRBV19
cdr3_length: 16

cdr3_nt: TGTGCCAGCAGCTTAGATTTATTGCGGGACAAGAGGACCCAGTACTTC
cdr3_aa: CASSLDLLRDKRTQYF
clone_size: .
j_call: TRBJ2-5
d_call: .
v_call: TRBV13
cdr3_length: 16

cdr3_nt: TGTGCCAGCAGCCCATTTGTAGGCGGGAGTGTTAATGAGCAGTTCTTC
cdr3_aa: CASSPFVGGSVNEQFF
clone_size: many
j_call: TRBJ2-1
d_call: TRBD2
v_call: TRBV11-2
cdr3_length: 16

cdr3_nt: TGTGCCAGCAGCCAGGGGGCACGGGAGACCCAGTACTTC
cdr3_aa: CASSQGARETQYF
clone_size: many
j_call: TRBJ2-5
d_call: TRBD1
v_call: TRBV11-3
cdr3_length: 13